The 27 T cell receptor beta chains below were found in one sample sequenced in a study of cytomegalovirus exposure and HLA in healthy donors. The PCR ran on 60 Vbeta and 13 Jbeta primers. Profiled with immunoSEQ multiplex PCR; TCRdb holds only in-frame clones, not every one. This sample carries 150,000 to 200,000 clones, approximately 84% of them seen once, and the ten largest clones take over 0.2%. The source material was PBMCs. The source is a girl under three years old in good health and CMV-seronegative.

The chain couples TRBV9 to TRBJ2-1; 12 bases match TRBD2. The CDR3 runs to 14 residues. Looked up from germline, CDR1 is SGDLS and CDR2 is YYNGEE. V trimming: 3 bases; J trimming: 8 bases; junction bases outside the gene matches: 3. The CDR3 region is CASSASGGAHEQFF. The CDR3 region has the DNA TGTGCCAGCAGCGCTAGCGGGGGGGCTCATGAGCAGTTCTTC.

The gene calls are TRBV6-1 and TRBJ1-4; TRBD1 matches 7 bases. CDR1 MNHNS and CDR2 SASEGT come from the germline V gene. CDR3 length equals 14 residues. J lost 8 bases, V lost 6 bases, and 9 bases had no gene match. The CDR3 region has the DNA TGTGCCAGCAGCCTCGACAGGGATAAAGAAAAACTGTTTTTT. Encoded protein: CASSLDRDKEKLFF.

The CDR3 DNA reads TGTGCCAGCAGCCTACCGGGCGGGGGCTCCTACGAGCAGTACTTC. The encoded protein is CASSLPGGGSYEQYF. V and J are TRBV11-2 and TRBJ2-7, with TRBD2 identical over 7 bases. After removal of 5 bases from V and 0 bases from J, the junction contained 7 bases not matched to a gene. Per the germline V gene, CDR1 is SGHAT and CDR2 is FQNNGV. This CDR3 spans 15 amino acids.

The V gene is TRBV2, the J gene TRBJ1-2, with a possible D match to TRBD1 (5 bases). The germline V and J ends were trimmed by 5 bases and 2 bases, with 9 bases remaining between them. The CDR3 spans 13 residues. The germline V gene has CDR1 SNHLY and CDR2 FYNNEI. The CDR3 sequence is CASSQGTNYGYTF. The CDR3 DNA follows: TGTGCCAGCAGTCAGGGCACAAACTATGGCTACACCTTC.

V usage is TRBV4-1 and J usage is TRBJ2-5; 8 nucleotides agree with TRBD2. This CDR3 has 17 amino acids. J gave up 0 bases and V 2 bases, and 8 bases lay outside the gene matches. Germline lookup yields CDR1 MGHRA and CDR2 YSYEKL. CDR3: CASSQLTSGQYQETQYF. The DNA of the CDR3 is TGCGCCAGCAGCCAACTTACTAGCGGACAGTACCAAGAGACCCAGTACTTC.

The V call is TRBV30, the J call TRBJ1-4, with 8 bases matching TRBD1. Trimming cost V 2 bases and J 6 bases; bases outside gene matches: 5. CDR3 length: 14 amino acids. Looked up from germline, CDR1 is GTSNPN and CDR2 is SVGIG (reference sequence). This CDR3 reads CAWSNRGEDEKLFF. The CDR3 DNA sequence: TGTGCCTGGAGTAACAGGGGGGAGGATGAAAAACTGTTTTTT.

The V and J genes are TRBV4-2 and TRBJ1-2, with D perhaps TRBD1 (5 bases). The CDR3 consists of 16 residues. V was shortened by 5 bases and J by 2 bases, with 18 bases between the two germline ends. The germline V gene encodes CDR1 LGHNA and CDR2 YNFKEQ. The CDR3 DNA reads TGTGCCAGCAGCGCAAACATGGGACTGAGGAACTATGGCTACACCTTC. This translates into CASSANMGLRNYGYTF.

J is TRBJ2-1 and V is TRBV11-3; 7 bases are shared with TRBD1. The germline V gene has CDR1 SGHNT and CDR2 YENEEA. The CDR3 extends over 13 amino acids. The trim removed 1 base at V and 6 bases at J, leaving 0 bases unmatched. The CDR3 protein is CASSLGTGNEQFF. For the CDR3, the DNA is TGTGCCAGCAGCTTAGGGACAGGCAATGAGCAGTTCTTC.

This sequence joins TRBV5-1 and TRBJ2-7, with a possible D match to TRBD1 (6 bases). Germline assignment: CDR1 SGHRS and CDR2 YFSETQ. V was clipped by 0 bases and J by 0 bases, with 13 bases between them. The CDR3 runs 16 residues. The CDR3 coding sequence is TGCGCCAGCAGCTTGGGGCCTACAGGGAGCTCCTACGAGCAGTACTTC. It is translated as CASSLGPTGSSYEQYF.

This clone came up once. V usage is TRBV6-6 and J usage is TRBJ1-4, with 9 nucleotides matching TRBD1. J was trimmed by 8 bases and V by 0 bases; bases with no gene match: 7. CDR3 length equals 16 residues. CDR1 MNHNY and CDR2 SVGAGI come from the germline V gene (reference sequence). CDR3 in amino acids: CASSYSTGTGYEKLFF. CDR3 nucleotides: TGTGCCAGCAGTTACTCGACCGGGACAGGGTACGAAAAACTGTTTTTT.

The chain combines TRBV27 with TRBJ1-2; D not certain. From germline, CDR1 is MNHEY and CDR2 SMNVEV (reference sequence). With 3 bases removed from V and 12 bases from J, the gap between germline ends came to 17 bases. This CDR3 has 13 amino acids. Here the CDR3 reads CASSLAGRLGHTF. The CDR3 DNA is TGTGCCAGCAGTTTGGCGGGGAGGCTAGGCCACACCTTC.

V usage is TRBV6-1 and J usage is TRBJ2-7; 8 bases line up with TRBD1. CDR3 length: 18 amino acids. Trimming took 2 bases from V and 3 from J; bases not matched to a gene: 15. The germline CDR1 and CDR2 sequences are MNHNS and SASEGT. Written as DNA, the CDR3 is TGTGCCAGCAGTGAACGGTGGGACAGGAGCACCGCTCTCTACGAGCAGTACTTC. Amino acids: CASSERWDRSTALYEQYF.

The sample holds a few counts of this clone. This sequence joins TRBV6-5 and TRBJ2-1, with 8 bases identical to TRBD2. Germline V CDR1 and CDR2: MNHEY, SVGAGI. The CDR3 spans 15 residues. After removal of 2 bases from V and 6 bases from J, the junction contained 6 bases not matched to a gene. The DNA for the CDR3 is TGTGCCAGCAGTTACCCATCACGGGGGGGCAATGAGCAGTTCTTC. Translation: CASSYPSRGGNEQFF.

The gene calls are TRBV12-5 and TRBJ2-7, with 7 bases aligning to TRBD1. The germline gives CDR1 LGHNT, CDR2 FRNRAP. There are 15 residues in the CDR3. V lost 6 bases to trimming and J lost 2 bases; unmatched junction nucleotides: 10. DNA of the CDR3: TGTGCTAGTGGACATAACAGGGGTCCAACCTACGAGCAGTACTTC. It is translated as CASGHNRGPTYEQYF.

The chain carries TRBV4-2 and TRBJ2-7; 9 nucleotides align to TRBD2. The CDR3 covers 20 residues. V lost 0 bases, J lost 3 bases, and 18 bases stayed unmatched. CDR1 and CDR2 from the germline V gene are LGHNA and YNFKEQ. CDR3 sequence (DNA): TGTGCCAGCAGCCAAGAACCGGGACTAGCAAAGGCATTAGGAAACTACGAGCAGTACTTC. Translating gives CASSQEPGLAKALGNYEQYF.

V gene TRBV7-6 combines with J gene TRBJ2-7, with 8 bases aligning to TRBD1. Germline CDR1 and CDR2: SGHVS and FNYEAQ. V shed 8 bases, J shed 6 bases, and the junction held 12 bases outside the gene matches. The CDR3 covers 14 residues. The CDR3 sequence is CASSPPGQGREQYF. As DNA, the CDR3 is TGTGCCAGCTCCCCACCAGGACAGGGTCGCGAGCAGTACTTC.

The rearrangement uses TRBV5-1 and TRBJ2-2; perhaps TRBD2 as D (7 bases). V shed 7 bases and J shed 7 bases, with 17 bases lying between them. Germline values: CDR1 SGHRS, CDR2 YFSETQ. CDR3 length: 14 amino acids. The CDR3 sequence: CASGSAGADGELFF. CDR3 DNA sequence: TGCGCCAGCGGGTCGGCGGGGGCCGACGGGGAGCTGTTTTTT.

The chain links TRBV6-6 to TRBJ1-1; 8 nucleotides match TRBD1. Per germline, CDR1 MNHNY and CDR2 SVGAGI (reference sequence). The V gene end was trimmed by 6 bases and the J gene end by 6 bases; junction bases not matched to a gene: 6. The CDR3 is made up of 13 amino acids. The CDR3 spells CASRPQGGAEAFF. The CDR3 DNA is TGTGCCAGCAGACCACAGGGGGGCGCTGAAGCTTTCTTT.

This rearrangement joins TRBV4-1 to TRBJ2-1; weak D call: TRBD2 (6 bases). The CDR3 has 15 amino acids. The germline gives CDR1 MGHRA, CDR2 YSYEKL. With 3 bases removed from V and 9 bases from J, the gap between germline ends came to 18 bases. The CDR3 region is CASSHGLTRGLEQFF. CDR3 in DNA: TGCGCCAGCAGCCACGGACTGACTAGGGGCCTTGAGCAGTTCTTC.

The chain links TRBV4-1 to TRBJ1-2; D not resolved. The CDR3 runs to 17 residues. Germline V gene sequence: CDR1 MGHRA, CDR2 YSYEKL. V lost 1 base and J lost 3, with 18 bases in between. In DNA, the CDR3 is TGCGCCAGCAGCCAAGGCTCTCATGGTTTTAGCTACTATGGCTACACCTTC. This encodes CASSQGSHGFSYYGYTF.

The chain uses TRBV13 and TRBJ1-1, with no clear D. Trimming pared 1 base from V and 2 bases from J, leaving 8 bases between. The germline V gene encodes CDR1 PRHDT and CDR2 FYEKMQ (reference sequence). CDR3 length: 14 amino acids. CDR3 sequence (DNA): TGTGCCAGCAGCTTAGTACAGTCTAACACTGAAGCTTTCTTT. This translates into CASSLVQSNTEAFF.

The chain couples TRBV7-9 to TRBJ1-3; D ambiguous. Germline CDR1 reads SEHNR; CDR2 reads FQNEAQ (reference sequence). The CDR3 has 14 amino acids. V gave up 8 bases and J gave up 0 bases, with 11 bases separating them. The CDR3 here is CASRGPSSGNTIYF. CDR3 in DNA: TGTGCCAGCCGGGGTCCAAGCTCTGGAAACACCATATATTTT. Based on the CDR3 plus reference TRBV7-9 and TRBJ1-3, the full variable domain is DTGVSQNPRHKITKRGQNVTFRCDPISEHNRLYWYRQTLGQGPEFLTYFQNEAQLEKSRLLSDRFSAERPKGSFSTLEIQRTEQGDSAMYLCASRGPSSGNTIYFGEGSWLTVV.

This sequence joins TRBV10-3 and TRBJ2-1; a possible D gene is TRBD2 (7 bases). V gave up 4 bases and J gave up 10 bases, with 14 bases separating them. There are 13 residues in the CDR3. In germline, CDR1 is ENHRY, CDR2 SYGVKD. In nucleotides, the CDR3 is TGTGCCATCAGTGCCGGGGGGCGGGACGAGCAGTTCTTC. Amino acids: CAISAGGRDEQFF.

The CDR3 DNA reads TGCGCCAGCAGTGAATCCCGGGACTACTACGAGCAGTACTTC. This translates into CASSESRDYYEQYF. The rearrangement links TRBV10-2 to TRBJ2-7; 7 bases are a match to TRBD2. Germline V gene lookup returns CDR1 WSHSY and CDR2 SAAADI. With 3 bases clipped from V and 3 bases from J, the junction kept 5 bases outside the gene matches. The CDR3 covers 14 residues.

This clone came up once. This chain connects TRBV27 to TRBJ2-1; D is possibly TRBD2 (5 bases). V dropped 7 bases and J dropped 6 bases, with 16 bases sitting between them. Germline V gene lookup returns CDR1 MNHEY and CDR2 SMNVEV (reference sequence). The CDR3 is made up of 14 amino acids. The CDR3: CASKLGKGSNEQFF. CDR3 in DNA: TGTGCCAGCAAACTAGGTAAGGGATCCAATGAGCAGTTCTTC.

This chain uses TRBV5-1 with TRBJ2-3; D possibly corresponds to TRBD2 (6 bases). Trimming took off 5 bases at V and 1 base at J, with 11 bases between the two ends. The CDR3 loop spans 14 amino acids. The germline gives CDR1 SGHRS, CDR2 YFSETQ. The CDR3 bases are TGCGCCAGCAGATCGGAGCGGGGCACAGATACGCAGTATTTT. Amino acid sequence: CASRSERGTDTQYF.

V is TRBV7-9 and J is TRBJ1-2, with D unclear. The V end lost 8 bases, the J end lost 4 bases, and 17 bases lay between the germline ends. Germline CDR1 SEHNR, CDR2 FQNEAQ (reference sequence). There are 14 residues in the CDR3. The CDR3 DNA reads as TGTGCCAGCTTGGGAGGCAGCACGCTCTATGGCTACACCTTC. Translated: CASLGGSTLYGYTF.